Listed here is a single T cell receptor (beta chain). Its antigen is undetermined. This entry comes from a study of blood T cells in healthy people across ages. Study results and caveats: Both higher diversity and more naive CD4+ cells marked long-lived donors when set against aged donors. Naive T cell percentage and TCR beta diversity correlated strongly.

The length of the CDR3 is 15 residues. V lost 6 bases and J lost 2, with 14 bases in between. A minimum of 6.5 million PBMCs was isolated per sample. Then a second PCR, running about 6 to 12 cycles, was carried out with a sample-barcoded 5' primer and a J-beta primer mix. TCRdb analysed the 5' RACE reads with MiXCR anew, one entry per CDR3 protein. Among more than 500,000 distinct CDR3 sequences listed, about 28% were seen once. These sequences were also reported in another study, on T cells of mothers and their children. That study adds: Related mother-child pairs shared slightly more overlap than unrelated pairs, but the difference was non-significant.

This chain connects TRBV12-3 or TRBV12-4 to TRBJ2-1; D may correspond to TRBD1 or TRBD2 (5 bases each). The specimen was blood. This clonotype originated in a boy aged 2 to 9 in good health. This CDR3 is CASSRGGRPYNEQFF. In nucleotides, the CDR3 is TGTGCCAGCAGCCGTGGGGGTCGCCCCTACAATGAGCAGTTCTTC.